A selection of T cell receptor beta chains follows, all from one sample in a study of T cell responses to AZD1222 COVID-19 vaccine. Clones were read by immunoSEQ multiplex PCR, and TCRdb kept only the in-frame ones, dropping some. The data contain around 80,000 clones, roughly 88% of them singletons. Here the sequenced sample was peripheral blood, taken on day 0 of AZD1222 vaccination. Receptors originate from an adult in good health. CDR3s include the opening cysteine and the closing phenylalanine or tryptophan. Fields, in order: V gene, clone size, CDR3 protein. Only some rows state a clone size, as once, few, many or a class for expanded clones.

TRBV3-1/TRBV3-2 NA CASSQDVTGELFF
TRBV6-6 NA CASSRTGTSGGIGETQYF
TRBV3-1/TRBV3-2 NA CASSPTPGTGEKLFF
TRBV3-1/TRBV3-2 NA CASSQPQAGAGGYTF
TRBV9 NA CASSVEDRVGPLHF
TRBV29-1 NA CSVDRTRSGEQFF
TRBV9 NA CASSVDVRAVNEQFF
TRBV7-6 NA CASSLRENYNSPLHF
TRBV7-2 NA CASSSWTESYNEQFF
TRBV18 NA CASSPPSETQYF
TRBV7-3 NA CASSPQAGGHEQFF
TRBV5-1 NA CASSSRTAGNSGANVLTF
TRBV7-2 once CASSNPGNQPQHF
TRBV12-3/TRBV12-4 NA CASSPGQPQHF
TRBV21-1 NA CASPAGAGRGQPQHF
TRBV2 few CASRGHYEQYF
TRBV6-5 NA CASSQGTNTGELFF
TRBV12-5 NA CASGLSGTGGNGYTF
TRBV11-3 NA CASSPGTGRGAFF
TRBV5-1 NA CASSPMGVTYTEAFF
TRBV9 once CASSVGQGERTGELFF
TRBV7-3 NA CASSLDRGPTGELFF
TRBV3-1/TRBV3-2 once CASSLGQANTEAFF
TRBV30 once CAWSLGIAGAREQFF
TRBV4-1 NA CASSQGTGGYNEQFF
TRBV11-2 NA CASSSWASLGTDTQYF
TRBV18 NA CASSPDYNEQFF
TRBV7-9 few CASSSPRNLGEKLFF
TRBV5-4 NA CASSLGRRTSALEQFF
TRBV14 NA CASSHERSSENTGELFF
TRBV5-1 NA CASIGQGGTEAFF
TRBV12-5 NA CASGLETGSGANVLTF